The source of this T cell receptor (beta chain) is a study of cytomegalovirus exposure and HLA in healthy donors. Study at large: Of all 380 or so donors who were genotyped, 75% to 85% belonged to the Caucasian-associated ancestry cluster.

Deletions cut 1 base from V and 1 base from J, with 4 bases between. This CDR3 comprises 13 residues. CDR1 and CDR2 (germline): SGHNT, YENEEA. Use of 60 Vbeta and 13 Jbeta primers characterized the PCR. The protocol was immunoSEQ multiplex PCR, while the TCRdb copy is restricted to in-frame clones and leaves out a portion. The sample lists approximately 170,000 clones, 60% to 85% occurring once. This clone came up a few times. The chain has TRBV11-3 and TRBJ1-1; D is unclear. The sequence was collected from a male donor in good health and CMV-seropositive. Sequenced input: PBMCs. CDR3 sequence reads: CASSLGGNTEAFF. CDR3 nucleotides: TGTGCCAGCAGCTTAGGAGGGAACACTGAAGCTTTCTTT.